A single sample is the source of the 6 T cell receptor beta chains below, sequenced in a study of patients and donors after allogeneic stem cell transplantation. From the RT-PCR reads, TCRdb called clonotypes with MiXCR, one entry per CDR3 protein. The sample consists of about 400,000 distinct CDR3 sequences, 15% to 20% of them appearing once. The sample consisted of blood, either unsorted or a sorted T cell fraction (not recorded which). Source of these receptors: a human donor who was either an allogeneic HSCT recipient or a stem cell or donor lymphocyte infusion donor (not recorded which). It is not recorded whose cells these are; they may come from a transplant donor.

V gene TRBV7-9 combines with J gene TRBJ1-2; D perhaps matches TRBD1 (5 bases). Looked up from germline, CDR1 is SEHNR and CDR2 is FQNEAQ (reference sequence). The CDR3 runs to 12 residues. The V gene lost 3 bases and the J gene lost 8 bases, with 10 bases spanning the gap. Written as DNA, the CDR3 is TGTGCCAGCAGCTTTCTGGGGCGAGGCTACACCTTC. Translating it yields CASSFLGRGYTF.

In this sample, this clonotype turned up a few times. The chain joins TRBV24-1 to TRBJ2-1, with TRBD2 as a possible D gene (6 bases). CDR1 and CDR2 (germline): KGHDR, SFDVKD. Trimming removed 3 bases from V and 7 bases from J, with 18 bases in between. This CDR3 region has 16 residues. The CDR3 sequence: CATSDQPGTGNNEQFF. The CDR3 DNA follows: TGTGCCACCAGTGATCAACCCGGGACTGGAAATAATGAGCAGTTCTTC.

The chain uses TRBV2 and TRBJ2-6; D unclear. There are 13 residues in the CDR3. V was cut by 8 bases and J by 3 bases, with 8 bases left in between. CDR1 and CDR2 from the germline V gene are SNHLY and FYNNEI. The CDR3 loop is CASEKDGANVLTF. CDR3 sequence (DNA): TGTGCCAGCGAAAAGGATGGGGCCAACGTCCTGACTTTC.

The chain combines TRBV5-1 with TRBJ1-2; unclear D gene. Trimming took 7 bases from V and 8 from J, leaving 15 bases between them. CDR3 length equals 12 residues. Germline lookup yields CDR1 SGHRS and CDR2 YFSETQ. CDR3 protein: CASRERIGGYTF. In DNA, the CDR3 is TGCGCCAGCCGGGAACGGATCGGGGGCTACACCTTC.

The chain links TRBV18 to TRBJ1-1; D not certain. CDR3 length equals 11 residues. Trimming cost V 8 bases and J 8 bases, with 12 bases left between them. Looked up from germline, CDR1 is KGHSH and CDR2 is LQKENI. The CDR3 region has the DNA TGTGCCAGCCTCCGGAAGGGAGAAGCTTTCTTT. This codes for CASLRKGEAFF.

This clonotype was counted only a few times. The J gene is TRBJ2-5, the V gene TRBV20-1; D gene uncertain. V was trimmed by 6 bases and J by 5 bases, leaving 10 bases between them. The CDR3 loop spans 11 amino acids. Per germline, CDR1 DFQATT and CDR2 SNEGSKA (reference sequence). The CDR3 sequence is CSATPGETQYF. The CDR3 bases are TGCAGTGCGACCCCCGGTGAGACCCAGTACTTC.